This T cell receptor (beta chain) was identified during a study of cytomegalovirus exposure and HLA in healthy donors. The PCR had 60 Vbeta and 13 Jbeta primers. TCRdb's table, derived via immunoSEQ multiplex PCR, lists solely in-frame clones and lacks some. The sample includes roughly 66,000 clones, 70% to 80% of them seen just once. In germline, CDR1 is KGHSH, CDR2 LQKENI. V was pared by 3 bases and J by 9 bases, with 9 bases between. This CDR3 has 13 amino acids. Concerning this clone: Its antigen remains unidentified.

General study points: It was shown in a later analysis that HLA-associated TCR beta chains were more clonally expanded than other, equally common chains.

The chain uses TRBV18 and TRBJ1-6; a weak D match, TRBD1 (5 bases). The material sequenced was PBMCs. The source is a man in his late teens or twenties in good health and CMV-seropositive. CDR3 nucleotides: TGTGCCAGCTCACCGGAGGGGTCTTCACCCCTCCACTTT. It codes for CASSPEGSSPLHF. Using reference TRBV18 and TRBJ1-6 for the parts outside the CDR3, the full variable domain is NAGVMQNPRHLVRRRGQEARLRCSPMKGHSHVYWYRQLPEEGLKFMVYLQKENIIDESGMPKERFSAEFPKEGPSILRIQQVVRGDSAAYFCASSPEGSSPLHFGNGTRLTVT.